These 25 T cell receptor beta chains were all obtained from the same sample, sequenced in a study of kidney transplant recipient with SARS-CoV-2 infection. TCRdb re-called the reads with MiXCR, one entry per CDR3 protein. The table shows some 220,000 distinct CDR3 sequences, with around 26% occurring only once. Sequenced material: a blood sample, taken at baseline and on day 111 from a kidney transplant recipient. The receptor set was obtained from a male patient aged 30 to 39 who had COVID-19 and was a kidney transplant recipient. The T cells may come from the graft donor.

This clonotype appeared many times. This chain links TRBV2 with TRBJ2-1; 11 bases align to TRBD2. V shed 3 bases and J 7 bases; nucleotides not matched to a gene: 11. This CDR3 is 17 amino acids long. The germline V gene encodes CDR1 SNHLY and CDR2 FYNNEI. CDR3: CASSDIAGGLGRNEQFF. Here the CDR3 DNA reads TGTGCCAGCAGTGATATAGCGGGAGGGCTGGGGAGGAATGAGCAGTTCTTC.

About this clonotype: A much larger clone differs from this one at a single base, so this may be a read error. Without the conserved terminal phenylalanine or tryptophan, this CDR3 likely stems from a read error. The chain is built from TRBV6-2 or TRBV6-3 and TRBJ1-2; the D is unclear. Trimming took 6 bases from V and 2 from J, leaving 7 bases between them. This CDR3 spans 12 amino acids. Germline CDR1 reads MNHEY; CDR2 reads SVGEGT. CDR3 sequence reads: CASSKTNYGYTV. In DNA form, the CDR3 reads TGTGCCAGCAGCAAAACGAACTATGGCTACACCGTC.

This clonotype was found many times. The gene calls are TRBV11-1 and TRBJ1-2; no reliable D call. Germline values: CDR1 SGHAT, CDR2 FQDESV (reference sequence). V lost 5 bases and J lost 4, with 23 bases in between. The CDR3 has 17 amino acids. The CDR3 DNA reads as TGTGCCAGCAGCGTATCCTATAAGGCTGGAAAGACCTATGGCTACACCTTC. It yields the protein CASSVSYKAGKTYGYTF.

V gene TRBV21-1 combines with J gene TRBJ2-3. TRBV21-1 is shown as a pseudogene. The CDR3 is made up of 17 amino acids. The CDR3 DNA reads TGTGCCAGCAGAACAAAAGTAGCTACAGTCATGCAAGATACGCAGTATTTT. It yields the protein CASRTKVATVMQDTQYF.

This clonotype appeared a single time. Germline and junction disagree at one end, which may indicate a read error. This chain connects TRBV4-1 to TRBJ1-5; unclear D gene. The CDR3 runs to 17 residues. Germline-derived CDR1 and CDR2 are MGHRA and YSYEKL. For the CDR3, the DNA is TGCGCCAGCAGCCAAGGGGAAAACAGACCTAGCCATCAGCCCCAGCATTTT. This gives the protein CASSQGENRPSHQPQHF.

This clonotype was seen many times. This chain links TRBV7-2 with TRBJ2-7, with 7 nucleotides matching TRBD2. The CDR3 runs to 16 residues. Unmatched junction bases numbered 9, after V lost 1 base and J lost 3 bases. The germline gives CDR1 SGHTA, CDR2 FQGNSA. CDR3 residues: CASSLEPGGSFYEQYF. The DNA of the CDR3 is TGTGCCAGCAGCTTAGAACCGGGCGGGAGTTTCTACGAGCAGTACTTC.

This clonotype was recorded many times. The rearrangement links TRBV7-9 to TRBJ2-5, with unresolved D. CDR1 SEHNR and CDR2 FQNEAQ come from the germline V gene (reference sequence). The V end lost 5 bases, the J end lost 5 bases, and 12 bases lay between the germline ends. The CDR3 loop spans 13 amino acids. The chain's CDR3 is CASSTGGTETQYF. CDR3 nucleotide sequence: TGTGCCAGCAGCACCGGTGGAACGGAGACCCAGTACTTC. Supplemented by reference TRBV7-9 and TRBJ2-5, the full variable domain reads DTGVSQNPRHKITKRGQNVTFRCDPISEHNRLYWYRQTLGQGPEFLTYFQNEAQLEKSRLLSDRFSAERPKGSFSTLEIQRTEQGDSAMYLCASSTGGTETQYFGPGTRLLVL.

In DNA, the CDR3 is TGTGCCAGCAGTTTCCATTACTGCATCGGAAAGACCTATGGCTACACCTTC. Residues: CASSFHYCIGKTYGYTF. V gene TRBV6-2 or TRBV6-3 combines with J gene TRBJ1-2; no clear D gene. Between the trimmed V and J ends, which lost 4 bases and 4 bases, there was a span of 22 bases. This CDR3 spans 17 amino acids. Germline V lookup: CDR1 MNHEY, CDR2 SVGEGT.

Points on this clonotype: A much more abundant neighbour one base away suggests this may be a read error. The V gene is TRBV6-5, the J gene TRBJ2-1; D is ambiguous. Germline V gene sequence: CDR1 MNHEY, CDR2 SVGAGI. This CDR3 is 15 amino acids long. The V and J ends lost 7 bases and 6 bases respectively, with 19 bases between them. The CDR3 region is CASNRRPSSGNEQFF. In nucleotides, the CDR3 is TGTGCCAGCAACCGCCGACCCTCTTCTGGCAATGAGCAGTTCTTC.

This clonotype was seen repeatedly, ten times or more. This rearrangement joins TRBV16 to TRBJ1-2, with D unresolved. Germline CDR1 and CDR2: KGHSY and FQNENV. The CDR3 is 17 amino acids. V was clipped by 5 bases and J by 4 bases, with 23 bases between them. This CDR3 reads CASSAHWVVRKTYGYTF. CDR3 coding DNA: TGTGCCAGCAGCGCTCATTGGGTCGTTAGAAAGACCTATGGCTACACCTTC.

The table lists this clonotype with a few counts. The rearrangement links TRBV24-1 to TRBJ2-3; 7 nucleotides match TRBD1. V lost 3 bases to trimming and J lost 0 bases; unmatched junction nucleotides: 5. The CDR3 has 16 residues. Germline V gene sequence: CDR1 KGHDR, CDR2 SFDVKD. The DNA for the CDR3 is TGTGCCACCAGTGATGGGACAGCTACTAGCACAGATACGCAGTATTTT. The encoded protein is CATSDGTATSTDTQYF.

The table lists this clonotype with many counts. The V call is TRBV5-8, the J call TRBJ1-2; D uncertain. V gave up 5 bases and J gave up 4 bases, with 21 bases separating them. This CDR3 contains 16 residues. Germline values: CDR1 SGHTS, CDR2 YDEGEE. The CDR3 coding sequence is TGTGCCAGCAGTAAGCTTCATCCACGAAAGACCTATGGCTACACCTTC. Its protein is CASSKLHPRKTYGYTF. The full variable domain, its missing parts supplied by reference TRBV5-8 and TRBJ1-2, is EAGVTQSPTHLIKTRGQQATLRCSPISGHTSVYWYQQALGLGLQFLLWYDEGEERNRGNFPPRFSGRQFPNYSSELNVNALELEDSALYLCASSKLHPRKTYGYTFGSGTRLTVV.

This clonotype was recorded many times. This chain links TRBV28 with TRBJ1-2; 7 positions agree with TRBD1. The germline V gene encodes CDR1 MDHEN and CDR2 SYDVKM. There are 14 residues in the CDR3. The V segment lost 7 bases and the J segment 4 bases; nucleotides outside the gene matches: 9. The CDR3 sequence is CASTLGGTAYGYTF. CDR3 bases: TGTGCCAGCACCTTAGGGGGGACAGCCTATGGCTACACCTTC.

In its sample, this clonotype was seen many times. This chain links TRBV8-2 with TRBJ1-2. TRBV8-2 is tagged as a pseudogene. The CDR3 is made up of 16 amino acids. Here the CDR3 reads CGSHYTDSRKTYGYTF. In nucleotides, the CDR3 is TGTGGCAGTCATTATACTGATAGCCGAAAGACCTATGGCTACACCTTC.

Only one count was recorded for this clonotype. Here the CDR3 omits its conserved ending phenylalanine or tryptophan, so a read error is the likely source. The CDR3 here is CASSLGGTSSPYGYTL. CDR3 coding DNA: TGTGCCAGCAGCCTCGGGGGCACCTCTTCCCCTTATGGCTACACCTTA. The J gene is TRBJ1-2, the V gene TRBV7-9; TRBD1 is a possible D gene (6 bases). Trimming removed 5 bases at V and 5 bases at J, with 21 bases between. The CDR3 spans 16 residues. Per the germline V gene, CDR1 is SEHNR and CDR2 is FQNEAQ (reference sequence).

Notes on this clonotype: A read error may explain this, as a much larger clone is one base away. V gene TRBV4-1 combines with J gene TRBJ1-2, with D maybe TRBD1 (5 bases). Trimming pared 0 bases from V and 4 bases from J, leaving 15 bases between. This CDR3 spans 16 amino acids. Germline V lookup: CDR1 MGHRA, CDR2 YSYEKL. CDR3: CASSQDWRGSSYGYTF. The DNA of the CDR3 is TGCGCCAGCAGCCAAGATTGGCGGGGGTCAAGCTATGGCTACACCTTC.

This clonotype was observed at least ten times. This rearrangement joins TRBV12-5 to TRBJ2-7; D is possibly TRBD2 (5 bases). The V end lost 5 bases, the J end lost 3 bases, and 11 bases lay between the germline ends. The CDR3 loop spans 13 amino acids. Germline CDR1 and CDR2: LGHNT and FRNRAP. In DNA form, the CDR3 reads TGTGCTAGTGGTCCCCCCCGGGGCTACGAGCAGTACTTC. It codes for CASGPPRGYEQYF.

This clonotype was counted ten times or more. The chain recombines TRBV6-6 with TRBJ2-7; 8 nucleotides match TRBD1. The germline gives CDR1 MNHNY, CDR2 SVGAGI (reference sequence). This CDR3 is 13 amino acids long. V lost 6 bases, J lost 5 bases, and 6 bases stayed unmatched. The CDR3 loop is CASRDRGGHEQYF. For the CDR3, the DNA is TGTGCCAGCAGAGACAGGGGAGGCCACGAGCAGTACTTC.

Note on this clonotype: A single base separates this from a much larger clone, so it may be a read error. This CDR3 fails to terminate in the conserved phenylalanine or tryptophan, so it likely reflects a read error. The chain has TRBV3-1 and TRBJ2-7; D unclear. TRBJ2-5 matches the DNA end more closely, so the J call is doubtful. The CDR3 is 17 amino acids. CDR1 is LGHDT, CDR2 YNNKEL, per germline (reference sequence). In nucleotides, the CDR3 is TGTGCCAGCAGCGAAGTATATCCCATTTCTTTCTCTGAGACCCAGTACCTC. Encoded protein: CASSEVYPISFSETQYL.

This clonotype was recorded at least ten times. Written as DNA, the CDR3 is TGTGCCAGCAGTTACTTGGGAGAGTCTGGGGCCAACGTCCTGACTTTC. As protein: CASSYLGESGANVLTF. This chain joins TRBV6-2 or TRBV6-3 and TRBJ2-6; tentatively, D is TRBD2 (5 bases). The CDR3 consists of 16 residues. Germline loops: CDR1 MNHEY, CDR2 SVGEGT. The ends were cut back, 1 base at V and 1 base at J, with 8 bases in the middle.

V is TRBV9 and J is TRBJ2-1; D assignment may be TRBD1 or TRBD2 (5 bases each). Germline-derived CDR1 and CDR2 are SGDLS and YYNGEE. Trimming removed 4 bases from V and 2 bases from J, with 13 bases in between. There are 15 residues in the CDR3. The CDR3 sequence is CASSSRDAAYNEQFF. The CDR3 nucleotides are TGTGCCAGCAGCTCCCGGGACGCAGCCTACAATGAGCAGTTCTTC.

This clonotype was found many times. V usage is TRBV4-3 and J usage is TRBJ2-2; weak D call: TRBD1 (5 bases). V lost 5 bases, J lost 5 bases, and 9 bases lay in between. The CDR3 extends over 13 amino acids. Germline CDR1 and CDR2: LGHNA and YSLEER. The DNA of the CDR3 is TGCGCCAGCAGCAGGGGTAGGACCGGGGAGCTGTTTTTT. It encodes CASSRGRTGELFF.

The sample holds many counts of this clonotype. This chain joins TRBV7-2 and TRBJ1-2; D not certain. Germline values: CDR1 SGHTA, CDR2 FQGNSA. This CDR3 has 17 amino acids. V lost 5 bases and J 4 bases, leaving 23 bases between the germline ends. CDR3 bases: TGTGCCAGCAGCCCGTCAAACAGAGACGGAAAGACCTATGGCTACACCTTC. Translated, it gives CASSPSNRDGKTYGYTF.

This clonotype was picked up many times. This chain connects TRBV12-3 or TRBV12-4 to TRBJ1-2, with D uncertain. Trimming removed 5 bases from V and 4 bases from J, with 23 bases in between. The CDR3 totals 17 residues. Here the CDR3 DNA reads TGTGCCAGCAGTGTGTTTTGCACAGCAGGAAAGACCTATGGCTACACCTTC. Its translation is CASSVFCTAGKTYGYTF.

Comments on this clonotype: A much larger clone sits a single nucleotide away, making a read error possible. This chain links TRBV24-1 with TRBJ2-3; D may match TRBD1 or TRBD2 (5 bases each). There are 15 residues in the CDR3. Trimming stripped 4 bases from V and 4 bases from J, with 14 bases between. Germline CDR1 and CDR2: KGHDR and SFDVKD. The CDR3 protein is CATSEPGRGPDTQYF. CDR3 nucleotide sequence: TGTGCCACCAGTGAGCCGGGACGGGGTCCAGATACGCAGTATTTT.